This record covers a single T cell receptor beta chain. No antigen is known for it. Nothing much larger sits one base from this clone, and base qualities are not available. The sample is drawn from a study of blood T cell repertoires in COVID-19 (dated by TCRdb to the early 2020s). Notes on the research overall: Samples covering the acute and convalescent phases of COVID-19 were provided by collaborators in the United States, Italy and Spain. A de-identified subject ID, COVID-19 status, age in years and sex were almost always included in the sample metadata. Where HLA class I and class II types were available, the types were taken from metadata supplied by the sample provider, not from assay-based typing. The material from the prospective study consisted of cDNA or gDNA derived from T cells, B-cell-depleted T cells, or PBMCs. Deeply sampled blood TCRbeta repertoires from subjects exposed to, actively infected with, or recovered from COVID-19 were included in the dataset. The repertoires were made available in a free public database intended to serve as a resource for research on the immune response to SARS-CoV-2. The samples were drawn from two sources: the first 160 participants of the ongoing ImmuneRACE study, and 1,254 subjects contributed by 6 global collaborators. Here is what the overall study found, with its caveats: The quantity of clinical and demographic metadata differed by source and by participant and was supplied without curation.

The CDR3 covers 17 residues, taking in both the cysteine and the phenylalanine. Solely the CDR3 DNA is kept, with 51 bases framed from the first base. The germline V gene encodes CDR1 SGHRS and CDR2 YFSETQ. Trimming leaves V shorter by 2 bases and J shorter by 1 base, with the junction holding 7 bases beyond the gene matches. Collaborating institutions collected whole blood in K2EDTA tubes following their own protocols. For TCRbeta analysis, collaborator samples were shipped as frozen whole blood, as isolated PBMCs, or as DNA extracted from either sample type. The immunoSEQ Assay, a bias-controlled multiplex PCR, was used to amplify TCRbeta CDR3 regions from genomic DNA. Processing in the source paper ran as follows. Within the assay, amplification of reference gene primers was used to estimate how many nucleated cells each sample contained. To quantify the absolute abundance of each unique TCRbeta CDR3 rearrangement, sequence reads were collapsed and filtered. For each sample, productive Simpson clonality was calculated as the square root of Simpson's diversity index over productive rearrangements. As stored in TCRdb, this immuneACCESS dataset retains in-frame rearrangements with V and J assigned. A fraction of the clones does not appear; measured against another copy, unresolved V genes explain less than half of the discrepancy, and the remainder lacks a known reason. D and trimming were read from the DNA, whereas the V and J calls and clone size are those reported in that table. Counted in this sample were about 86,000 clones; almost 85% of them appeared once. 1% to 1.5% of the sample lies in the top ten.

The sequencing input was peripheral blood. The TCR sequence derives from an elderly woman with acute or convalescent COVID-19. The chain was built from TRBV5-1 and TRBJ2-1; TRBD1 matches 9 bases in the middle. The DNA sequence reads TGCGCCAGCAGCTTTGCCGGGACAGGGTCTTCCTACAATGAGCAGTTCTTC. It specifies CASSFAGTGSSYNEQFF.